Given below is one TCR beta chain in context. Its antigen specificity is not known. Base qualities are not recorded, but no much larger clone differs from it by a single base. TCRbeta CDR3 regions were amplified from genomic DNA by means of the immunoSEQ Assay, a bias-controlled multiplex PCR. From the authors' description of their analysis: Within the assay, amplification of reference gene primers was used to estimate how many nucleated cells each sample contained. Sequence reads were collapsed and filtered to measure the absolute abundance of every unique TCRbeta CDR3 rearrangement. For each sample, productive Simpson clonality was calculated as the square root of Simpson's diversity index across productive rearrangements. In its TCRdb copy, this immuneACCESS table keeps in-frame sequences only and misses some clones. Where compared with another copy, unresolved V genes explain less than half of these, and the others have no known cause. V and J calls and clone size follow that table, whereas D and trimming were derived from the DNA. The sample yields about 200,000 clones; about 90% were counted once. The ten largest clones represent roughly 8.4% of the sample.

In the germline V gene, CDR1 corresponds to MNHNS and CDR2 to SASEGT. The V end loses 3 bases and the J end loses 4 bases, and a stretch of 15 bases separates them. The CDR3 numbers 15 residues from cysteine through phenylalanine. CDR3 DNA only is kept here, 45 bases in frame from base 1. These data belong to a study of blood T cell repertoires in COVID-19 (TCRdb year 2020). With regard to the full study: The collaborator samples originated in the United States, Italy and Spain and spanned the acute and convalescent phases of COVID-19. Subjects who had been exposed to COVID-19, were actively infected with it, or had recovered from it provided the deeply sampled blood TCRbeta repertoires that made up the dataset. The repertoires were released in a freely available public database meant as a resource for research on the immune response to SARS-CoV-2. Samples were obtained from the ongoing ImmuneRACE study (first 160 participants) and from about 1,300 subjects provided by 6 global collaborators. Where available, HLA class I and class II types were obtained from metadata supplied by the sample provider rather than from assay-based typing. The prospective study material was composed of cDNA or gDNA derived from T cells, B-cell-depleted T cells, or PBMCs. The sample metadata nearly always contained a de-identified subject ID, COVID-19 status, age in years and sex.

Results and caveats for the whole study, not just this receptor: The quantity of clinical and demographic metadata differed by source and by participant and was supplied without curation.

Participants in the prospective study were enrolled through a virtual design, were aged roughly 18 to 100 years, and lived in about 25 United States geographic areas. In the prospective study, cohorts were assigned on the basis of participant-reported clinical history obtained from a screening survey and a study questionnaire. Recovered participants in ImmuneRACE Cohort 3 were defined as having two consecutive negative NP/OP PCR tests, clearance from a healthcare professional, or resolution of symptoms. Each participant in the prospective study had whole blood, serum and a nasopharyngeal or oropharyngeal swab collected by mobile phlebotomists. Over a 2-month period, participants in the prospective study had the option of providing additional blood draws and questionnaires. Before DNA extraction, prospective study blood samples were shipped either frozen or at room temperature.

This chain joins TRBV6-1 to TRBJ1-2, and the D gene may be TRBD1, 5 bases matching. Sequencing was performed on PBMCs or T cells enriched from blood (not recorded which). The sequence came from a woman aged 18-29 years who had recovered from COVID-19. The DNA is as follows: TGTGCCAGCAGTGATCGGGCAGGGTCTCTCTATGGCTACACCTTC. The encoded protein is CASSDRAGSLYGYTF.